Sequencing of this T cell receptor beta chain was carried out in a study of persistence of HIV-infected CD4 T cells. Study at large: A larger, less memory-rich fraction responded to anti-CD3/anti-CD28 beads than to antigen.

Cells were stimulated nonspecifically with anti-CD3/anti-CD28 magnetic beads. Responding CD4+ T cells were sorted by upregulation of both CD40 ligand and CD69. The libraries were made with immunoSEQ version 4 in survey mode. Method: immunoSEQ multiplex PCR; TCRdb's copy keeps in-frame clones and lacks some. The sample has 35,000 to 40,000 clones, 87% seen once. As regards this clone: Its antigen remains unidentified.

The CDR3 sequence is 16 residues long. Trimming took 2 bases from V and 0 from J, leaving 11 bases between them. Germline V gene sequence: CDR1 SGHVS, CDR2 FQNEAQ. The TCR was taken from an adult man with HIV who was CMV-seropositive. Sequencing used CD4+ T cells sorted from PBMCs after approximately 20-hour stimulation, obtained from a patient who received antiretroviral therapy. This sequence joins TRBV7-8 and TRBJ1-5; D is undetermined. CDR3 amino acids: CASSLLGSPSNQPQHF. CDR3 nucleotide sequence: TGTGCCAGCAGCTTACTCGGCAGCCCTAGCAATCAGCCCCAGCATTTT.